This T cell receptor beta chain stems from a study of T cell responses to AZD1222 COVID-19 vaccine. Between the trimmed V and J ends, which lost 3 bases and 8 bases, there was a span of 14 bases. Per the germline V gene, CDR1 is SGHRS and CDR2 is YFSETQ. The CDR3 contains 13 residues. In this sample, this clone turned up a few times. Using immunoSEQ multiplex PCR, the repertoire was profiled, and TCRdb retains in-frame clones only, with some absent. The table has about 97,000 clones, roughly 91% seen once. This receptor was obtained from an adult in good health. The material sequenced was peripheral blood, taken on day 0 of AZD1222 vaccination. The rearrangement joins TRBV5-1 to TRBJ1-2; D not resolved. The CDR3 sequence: CASSSGSTEGYTF. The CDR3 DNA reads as TGCGCCAGCAGCTCTGGATCTACAGAAGGCTACACCTTC. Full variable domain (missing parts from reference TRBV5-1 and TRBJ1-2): KAGVTQTPRYLIKTRGQQVTLSCSPISGHRSVSWYQQTPGQGLQFLFEYFSETQRNKGNFPGRFSGRQFSNSRSEMNVSTLELGDSALYLCASSSGSTEGYTFGSGTRLTVV.